Presented here are 19 T cell receptor beta chains from one specimen sequenced in a study of blood T cell repertoires in COVID-19. Libraries were prepared by immunoSEQ multiplex PCR; TCRdb keeps only in-frame clonotypes and omits some of them. This table holds about 190,000 clones, approximately 85% found once. Sequencing input: PBMCs or T cells enriched from blood (not recorded which). The receptors originated from a man in his forties with acute COVID-19.

CDR3 loop: CASSPSGSTDTQYF. The DNA for the CDR3 is TGTGCCAGCAGCCCCTCAGGGAGCACAGATACGCAGTATTTT. The chain employs TRBV9 and TRBJ2-3; the D gene is possibly TRBD1 (5 bases). Germline V CDR1 and CDR2: SGDLS, YYNGEE. Trimming removed 4 bases from V and 0 bases from J, with 9 bases in between. The CDR3 extends over 14 amino acids.

The chain uses TRBV5-1 and TRBJ2-5; D call uncertain. Trimming removed 2 bases from V and 2 bases from J, with 19 bases in between. CDR1 is SGHRS, CDR2 YFSETQ, per germline. CDR3 length: 17 amino acids. Here the CDR3 DNA reads TGCGCCAGCAGCTTATTGGTCTCCAGGATCGAACAAGAGACCCAGTACTTC. Protein product: CASSLLVSRIEQETQYF.

This chain joins TRBV2 and TRBJ2-2, with no clear D. CDR3 size: 12 residues. The germline V gene encodes CDR1 SNHLY and CDR2 FYNNEI. V lost 4 bases and J 3 bases, leaving 3 bases between the germline ends. The CDR3 region has the DNA TGTGCCAGCAGTGGAGACACCGGGGAGCTGTTTTTT. Translation: CASSGDTGELFF.

The chain employs TRBV5-6 and TRBJ1-3, with D perhaps TRBD1 (5 bases). The CDR3 has 14 residues. Germline V CDR1 and CDR2: SGHDT, YYEEEE. V was shortened by 4 bases and J by 2 bases, with 10 bases between the two germline ends. CDR3 in amino acids: CASSLRQPGNTIYF. The DNA of the CDR3 is TGTGCCAGCAGCCTCCGACAGCCTGGAAACACCATATATTTT.

This clone appeared a single time. V usage is TRBV30 and J usage is TRBJ1-6; D is undetermined. With 3 bases removed from V and 0 bases from J, the gap between germline ends came to 9 bases. The CDR3 sequence is 15 residues long. Germline V gives CDR1 GTSNPN, CDR2 SVGIG (reference sequence). DNA for the CDR3: TGTGCCTGGAGCGTCGAGAGCTCCTATAATTCACCCCTCCACTTT. As protein: CAWSVESSYNSPLHF.

As concerns this clone: This same CDR3 is encoded by further DNA sequences in the sample. J is TRBJ2-1 and V is TRBV7-9, with D perhaps TRBD2 (6 bases). Germline-derived CDR1 and CDR2 are SEHNR and FQNEAQ (reference sequence). Trimming pared 0 bases from V and 4 bases from J, leaving 7 bases between. The CDR3 contains 14 residues. The CDR3 DNA follows: TGTGCCAGCAGCTTAGCGGGGGGTTACAATGAGCAGTTCTTC. This encodes CASSLAGGYNEQFF.

The rearrangement uses TRBV24-1 and TRBJ2-4; no firm D call. This CDR3 has 13 residues. V lost 5 bases, J lost 2 bases, and 6 bases lay in between. CDR1 is KGHDR, CDR2 SFDVKD, per germline. The CDR3 sequence: CATSAGTKNIQYF. Here the CDR3 DNA reads TGTGCCACCAGTGCAGGAACCAAAAACATTCAGTACTTC.

V gene TRBV7-3 combines with J gene TRBJ2-1; no definite D call. This CDR3 region has 16 residues. Germline V gene data show CDR1 as SGHTA and CDR2 as FQGTGA. Between the trimmed V and J ends, which lost 1 base and 0 bases, there was a span of 10 bases. The CDR3 reads CASSLSGGSSYNEQFF. The DNA for the CDR3 is TGTGCCAGCAGCTTAAGCGGCGGAAGCTCCTACAATGAGCAGTTCTTC.

The V call is TRBV14, the J call TRBJ1-4, with D hard to call. V lost 4 bases to trimming and J lost 0 bases, with 6 bases between them. Germline CDR1 is SGHDN and CDR2 is FVKESK. CDR3 length equals 14 residues. The CDR3 is CASSLPATNEKLFF. Written as DNA, the CDR3 is TGTGCCAGCAGCCTTCCTGCAACTAATGAAAAACTGTTTTTT.

In this sample, this clone turned up a few times. V usage is TRBV4-1 and J usage is TRBJ1-1, with D possibly being TRBD1 (5 bases). The CDR3 sequence is 16 residues long. The V end was cut by 2 bases, the J end by 1 base, with 14 bases between. Germline CDR1 reads MGHRA; CDR2 reads YSYEKL. Here the CDR3 DNA reads TGCGCCAGCAGCCAACTGCAGGGAACGGAGAACACTGAAGCTTTCTTT. It yields the protein CASSQLQGTENTEAFF.

This clone was found once. The J gene is TRBJ2-1, the V gene TRBV7-3, with 9 bases aligning to TRBD2. CDR1 SGHTA and CDR2 FQGTGA come from the germline V gene. The CDR3 totals 16 residues. Trimming at V came to 1 base and at J to 5 bases, leaving 6 bases not matched to a gene. The CDR3 coding sequence is TGTGCCAGCAGCTTAATCTGGCGGGAGGGAAACAATGAGCAGTTCTTC. Translated: CASSLIWREGNNEQFF.

V usage is TRBV19 and J usage is TRBJ1-5; D gene ambiguous. Trimming took 3 bases from V and 3 from J, leaving 9 bases between them. CDR3 length: 14 residues. Germline V gene sequence: CDR1 LNHDA, CDR2 SQIVND (reference sequence). Here the CDR3 DNA reads TGTGCCAGTAGTATGCAGAGGGTCAATCAGCCCCAGCATTTT. The encoded protein is CASSMQRVNQPQHF.

The gene calls are TRBV28 and TRBJ1-1; no clear D gene. This CDR3 contains 14 residues. Germline V lookup: CDR1 MDHEN, CDR2 SYDVKM. The V end lost 6 bases, the J end lost 4 bases, and 15 bases lay between the germline ends. The CDR3 nucleotides are TGTGCCAGCAGCAATCGAGCCCCGAGCACTGAAGCTTTCTTT. Amino acids: CASSNRAPSTEAFF.

This chain uses TRBV7-9 with TRBJ1-2, with D perhaps matching TRBD1 (6 bases). This CDR3 spans 14 amino acids. V lost 5 bases to trimming and J lost 4 bases, with 14 bases between them. CDR1 is SEHNR, CDR2 FQNEAQ, per germline (reference sequence). For the CDR3, the DNA is TGTGCCAGCAGCCCGGACAGCAGCCTCTATGGCTACACCTTC. Translation gives CASSPDSSLYGYTF. Combining the CDR3 with reference TRBV7-9 and TRBJ1-2 gives the whole variable domain DTGVSQNPRHKITKRGQNVTFRCDPISEHNRLYWYRQTLGQGPEFLTYFQNEAQLEKSRLLSDRFSAERPKGSFSTLEIQRTEQGDSAMYLCASSPDSSLYGYTFGSGTRLTVV.

V gene TRBV7-8 combines with J gene TRBJ1-1, with a possible D match to TRBD1 (6 bases). CDR3 length: 15 residues. V shed 1 base and J shed 5 bases, with 14 bases lying between them. The germline CDR1 and CDR2 sequences are SGHVS and FQNEAQ. The CDR3 sequence is CASSLGVGGGTEAFF. The CDR3 DNA reads as TGTGCCAGCAGCTTAGGTGTGGGAGGGGGAACTGAAGCTTTCTTT.

The V call is TRBV2, the J call TRBJ2-3; TRBD1 matches at 7 bases. Germline loops: CDR1 SNHLY, CDR2 FYNNEI. Losses at the gene ends were 8 bases for V and 3 bases for J; bases not matched to a gene: 8. This CDR3 comprises 14 residues. Here the CDR3 reads CASDYRGSTDTQYF. In DNA form, the CDR3 reads TGTGCCAGCGACTACAGGGGTTCAACAGATACGCAGTATTTT.

V and J are TRBV6-5 and TRBJ2-1; TRBD1 aligns across 10 bases. The CDR3 is 15 amino acids. The trim removed 6 bases at V and 7 bases at J, leaving 9 bases unmatched. Germline V gene data show CDR1 as MNHEY and CDR2 as SVGAGI. The DNA for the CDR3 is TGTGCCAGCAGCCTGGGACAGGGGAACGCGAATGAGCAGTTCTTC. It translates to CASSLGQGNANEQFF.

This sequence joins TRBV19 and TRBJ2-7, with D unresolved. V dropped 1 base and J dropped 5 bases, with 3 bases sitting between them. The CDR3 runs 11 residues. Germline V gene sequence: CDR1 LNHDA, CDR2 SQIVND (reference sequence). This chain's CDR3 is CASSIGNEQYF. The CDR3 nucleotides are TGTGCCAGTAGTATAGGTAACGAGCAGTACTTC.

The chain joins TRBV2 to TRBJ2-5, with D tentatively TRBD2 (6 bases). This CDR3 contains 13 residues. V was pared by 7 bases and J by 2 bases, with 11 bases between. CDR1 SNHLY and CDR2 FYNNEI come from the germline V gene. CDR3 region: CASKGRPQETQYF. In DNA form, the CDR3 reads TGTGCCAGCAAAGGGAGGCCACAAGAGACCCAGTACTTC.